This T cell receptor (beta chain) emerged from a study of T cell clusters in autoimmune cytopenias. Whole-study findings and limits: Primary autoimmune cytopenia patients appeared to lack physiological T cell clusters present in healthy donors. TRB repertoire shifts in secondary cytopenia and chronic lymphocytic leukemia mostly reflected lymphoma, not autoimmunity.

CDR1 and CDR2 (germline): LNHDA, SQIVND (reference sequence). The CDR3 is 15 residues long. TRB rearrangements were amplified by touch-down multiplex PCR with mixed TRB-A/B primers. TCRdb reprocessed the multiplex PCR reads; each CDR3 protein has one entry and no DNA is given. The sample has 4,500 to 7,000 distinct CDR3 sequences. TRB amplification used around 260 ng of peripheral blood genomic DNA. This clonotype registers medium-sized by frequency. No antigen is known for it. This same sample was also taken into another study, of T cell repertoires in aging, cancer and after chemotherapy. That source adds: Six age groups, ranging from 30 or younger to 70 or older, included the donors. Untreated cancer patients had significantly lower blood TCR diversity than age-matched healthy donors.

The sample consisted of peripheral blood. This receptor was obtained from a human donor in good health. This chain joins TRBV19 and TRBJ2-7; as DNA is missing, the TRBD2 call by TCRdb cannot be tested. This chain's CDR3 is CATPGLAFCSYEQYF.